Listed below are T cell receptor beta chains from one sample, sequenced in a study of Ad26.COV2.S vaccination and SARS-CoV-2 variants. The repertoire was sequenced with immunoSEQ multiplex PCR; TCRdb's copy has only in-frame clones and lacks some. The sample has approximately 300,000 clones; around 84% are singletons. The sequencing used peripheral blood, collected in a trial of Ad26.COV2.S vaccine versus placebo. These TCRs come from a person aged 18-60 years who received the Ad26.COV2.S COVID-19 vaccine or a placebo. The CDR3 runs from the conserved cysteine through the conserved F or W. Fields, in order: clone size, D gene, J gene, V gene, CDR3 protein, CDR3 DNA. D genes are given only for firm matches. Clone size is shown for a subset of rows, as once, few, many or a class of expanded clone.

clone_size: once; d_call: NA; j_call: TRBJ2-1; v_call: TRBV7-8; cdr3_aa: CASSPWTGREGEQFF; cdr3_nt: TGTGCCAGCAGCCCGTGGACAGGGAGGGAGGGTGAGCAGTTCTTC
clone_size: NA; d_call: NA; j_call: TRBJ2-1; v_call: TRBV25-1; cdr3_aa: CASSEVRTLYNEQFF; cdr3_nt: TGTGCCAGCAGTGAAGTTCGGACACTTTACAATGAGCAGTTCTTC
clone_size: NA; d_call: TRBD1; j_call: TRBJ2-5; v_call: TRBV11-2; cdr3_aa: CASSLGDRGRSRETQYF; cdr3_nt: TGTGCCAGCAGCTTAGGAGACAGGGGACGGTCTCGAGAGACCCAGTACTTC
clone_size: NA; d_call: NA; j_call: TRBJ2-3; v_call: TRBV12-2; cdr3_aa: CASRLVLAGGTSTDTQYF; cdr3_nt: TGTGCAAGTCGCTTAGTGTTAGCGGGGGGCACTAGCACAGATACGCAGTATTTT
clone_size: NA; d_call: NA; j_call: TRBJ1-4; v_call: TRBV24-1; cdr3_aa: CATTQPDGIEKLFF; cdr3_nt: TGTGCCACCACCCAACCGGACGGAATTGAAAAACTGTTTTTT
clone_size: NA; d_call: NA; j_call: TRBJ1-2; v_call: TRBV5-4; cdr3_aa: CASSLSNRGYTF; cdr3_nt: TGTGCCAGCAGCCTATCCAATCGTGGCTACACCTTC
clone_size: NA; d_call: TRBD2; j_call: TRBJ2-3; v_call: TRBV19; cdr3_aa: CASSKSWTSGTDTQYF; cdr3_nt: TGTGCCAGTAGTAAGTCCTGGACTAGCGGGACAGATACGCAGTATTTT
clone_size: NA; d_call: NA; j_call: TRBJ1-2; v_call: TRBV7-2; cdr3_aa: CASSLVGGSLYGYTF; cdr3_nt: TGTGCCAGCAGCTTAGTTGGAGGTTCCCTCTATGGCTACACCTTC
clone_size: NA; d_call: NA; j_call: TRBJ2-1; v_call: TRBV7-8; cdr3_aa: CASSRDYSSYNEQFF; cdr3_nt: TGTGCCAGCAGCCGAGACTATAGCTCCTACAATGAGCAGTTCTTC
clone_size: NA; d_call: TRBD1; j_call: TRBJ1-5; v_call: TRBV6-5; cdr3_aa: CASKGQGSNQPQHF; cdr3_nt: TGTGCCAGCAAGGGACAGGGTAGCAATCAGCCCCAGCATTTT
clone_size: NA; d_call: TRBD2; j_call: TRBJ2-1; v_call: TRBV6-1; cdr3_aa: CASSYGTSGGGQFF; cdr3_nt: TGTGCCAGCAGTTATGGGACTAGCGGGGGAGGACAGTTCTTC
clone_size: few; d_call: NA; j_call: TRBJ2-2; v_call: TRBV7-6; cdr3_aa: CASSNTGELFF; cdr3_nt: TGTGCCAGCAGTAACACCGGGGAGCTGTTTTTT